This entry lists 24 T cell receptor beta chains sequenced from one sample in a study of T cell responses to AZD1222 COVID-19 vaccine. Profiling relied on immunoSEQ multiplex PCR, and the TCRdb table lists in-frame clones only, not all of them. The data show about 170,000 clones, roughly 87% seen once. The sequencing used peripheral blood, collected on day 0 of AZD1222 vaccination. The receptors shown here come from an adult in good health.

The CDR3 reads CASTPDPRNGGANVLTF. The CDR3 nucleotides read TGTGCCAGCACCCCGGACCCCCGGAACGGCGGGGCCAACGTCCTGACTTTC. This sequence joins TRBV27 and TRBJ2-6, with D hard to call. This CDR3 has 17 residues. V lost 7 bases, J lost 4 bases, and 20 bases lay in between. Germline loops: CDR1 MNHEY, CDR2 SMNVEV (reference sequence).

The chain is built from TRBV27 and TRBJ2-6, with TRBD1 matching over 7 bases. V shed 6 bases and J 0 bases; nucleotides not matched to a gene: 2. The V gene's germline CDR1 is MNHEY and CDR2 SMNVEV (reference sequence). CDR3 length equals 15 residues. CDR3 sequence (DNA): TGTGCCAGCAGGGGACAGTACTCTGGGGCCAACGTCCTGACTTTC. This sequence encodes CASRGQYSGANVLTF.

The table lists this clone with a count of one. V is TRBV28 and J is TRBJ1-2, with TRBD1 matching over 7 bases. This CDR3 is 14 amino acids long. From germline, CDR1 is MDHEN and CDR2 SYDVKM. The junction had 8 bases not matched to a gene; V was cut back by 6 bases and J by 4 bases. The CDR3 loop reads CASRGVRDSYGYTF. For the CDR3, the DNA is TGTGCCAGCAGGGGGGTCCGGGACAGCTATGGCTACACCTTC.

The V gene is TRBV10-3, the J gene TRBJ2-7; D tentatively fits TRBD1 or TRBD2 (5 bases each). Germline V gene sequence: CDR1 ENHRY, CDR2 SYGVKD. V was pared by 3 bases and J by 0 bases, with 12 bases between. This CDR3 region has 15 residues. The CDR3 sequence: CAISDRDGSSYEQYF. The CDR3 nucleotides are TGTGCCATCAGTGATAGGGACGGAAGCTCCTACGAGCAGTACTTC.

The CDR3 sequence is CASSSATGYGYTF. The CDR3 nucleotides read TGCGCCAGCAGTTCCGCGACAGGGTACGGCTACACCTTC. This chain links TRBV10-1 with TRBJ1-2; 7 nucleotides align to TRBD1. Germline V gene lookup returns CDR1 WNHNN and CDR2 SYGVQD (reference sequence). The CDR3 runs 13 residues. Trimming at V came to 5 bases and at J to 8 bases, leaving 8 bases not matched to a gene.

The DNA for the CDR3 is TGCGCCAGCAGCTTGGGACAGGGAAGGGACTATGGCTACACCTTC. Protein sequence: CASSLGQGRDYGYTF. V gene TRBV5-1 combines with J gene TRBJ1-2; TRBD1 agrees at 7 bases. The germline CDR1 and CDR2 sequences are SGHRS and YFSETQ. The length of the CDR3 is 15 residues. With 0 bases clipped from V and 3 bases from J, the junction kept 5 bases outside the gene matches.

This sequence joins TRBV19 and TRBJ2-7, with 9 bases matching TRBD2. Germline V lookup: CDR1 LNHDA, CDR2 SQIVND (reference sequence). The CDR3 extends over 13 amino acids. Trimming removed 2 bases from V and 5 bases from J; junction bases left unmatched: 1. Here the CDR3 DNA reads TGTGCCAGTAGTATAAGCGGGAGGAACGAGCAGTACTTC. Translating gives CASSISGRNEQYF.

The chain has TRBV25-1 and TRBJ2-3; 11 positions match TRBD1. The CDR3 has 15 residues. J was trimmed by 6 bases and V by 2 bases; bases with no gene match: 4. The germline gives CDR1 MGHDK, CDR2 SYGVNS. CDR3 DNA sequence: TGTGCCAGCAGTGAAGGGACAGGGGGGTCGGATACGCAGTATTTT. Amino acid sequence: CASSEGTGGSDTQYF.

CDR3 nucleotide sequence: TGTGCCAGCAGCTCTACAGGGGACTATGGCTACACCTTC. It codes for CASSSTGDYGYTF. V usage is TRBV11-2 and J usage is TRBJ1-2; TRBD1 matches at 7 bases. Losses at the gene ends were 4 bases for V and 3 bases for J; bases not matched to a gene: 2. Germline V CDR1 and CDR2: SGHAT, FQNNGV. The length of the CDR3 is 13 residues.

The chain combines TRBV13 with TRBJ1-6; 7 bases are shared with TRBD1. Germline CDR1 reads PRHDT; CDR2 reads FYEKMQ (reference sequence). V lost 7 bases and J lost 8; bases outside the gene matches: 8. The CDR3 extends over 14 amino acids. In DNA, the CDR3 is TGTGCCAGCACCAGACAGGGCTCAGATTCACCCCTCCACTTT. Translating gives CASTRQGSDSPLHF.

This sequence joins TRBV29-1 and TRBJ1-1, with D tentatively TRBD1 (6 bases). Between the trimmed V and J ends, which lost 4 bases and 4 bases, there was a span of 16 bases. Germline CDR1 SQVTM, CDR2 ANQGSEA. The CDR3 is made up of 14 amino acids. CDR3 DNA sequence: TGCAGCGTTGGGTCTCAGGGGATAGGCACTGAAGCTTTCTTT. Encoded protein: CSVGSQGIGTEAFF.

The chain recombines TRBV6-5 with TRBJ1-1; D is uncertain. The CDR3 length is 16 residues. Germline CDR1 reads MNHEY; CDR2 reads SVGAGI. The ends were cut back, 2 bases at V and 4 bases at J, with 17 bases in the middle. The CDR3 DNA sequence: TGTGCCAGCAGTTACAGGGATGGTTTAGGCCGCACTGAAGCTTTCTTT. Its translation: CASSYRDGLGRTEAFF.

The chain couples TRBV7-2 to TRBJ2-7; D possibly corresponds to TRBD2 (6 bases). The CDR3 extends over 15 amino acids. Germline V gene lookup returns CDR1 SGHTA and CDR2 FQGNSA. Between the trimmed V and J ends, which lost 1 base and 2 bases, there was a span of 12 bases. The CDR3 DNA sequence: TGTGCCAGCAGCTTAGGTGGAGGGGTTACCTACGAGCAGTACTTC. This sequence encodes CASSLGGGVTYEQYF.

J is TRBJ2-1 and V is TRBV28, with 13 bases identical to TRBD2. This CDR3 spans 18 amino acids. Germline loops: CDR1 MDHEN, CDR2 SYDVKM. V was pared by 2 bases and J by 4 bases, with 8 bases of the junction left unmatched. The CDR3 sequence is CASSLRLGGLAGYNEQFF. In DNA form, the CDR3 reads TGTGCCAGCAGTTTAAGATTAGGGGGACTAGCGGGGTACAATGAGCAGTTCTTC.

The CDR3 reads CASSPGTGVNYGYTF. The CDR3, as DNA: TGTGCCAGCAGTCCGGGGACAGGGGTTAACTATGGCTACACCTTC. The V gene is TRBV27, the J gene TRBJ1-2; TRBD1 agrees at 10 bases. Germline loops: CDR1 MNHEY, CDR2 SMNVEV (reference sequence). Trimming took 5 bases from V and 1 from J; bases not matched to a gene: 4. The CDR3 spans 15 residues.

This chain connects TRBV29-1 to TRBJ2-4, with TRBD1 identical over 9 bases. The CDR3 is made up of 10 amino acids. Germline V gives CDR1 SQVTM, CDR2 ANQGSEA. J was trimmed by 15 bases and V by 6 bases; bases with no gene match: 6. The CDR3 is CSVRDREAYF. CDR3 nucleotides: TGCAGCGTCCGGGACAGGGAGGCGTACTTC.

The V and J genes are TRBV15 and TRBJ2-1; D is undetermined. V was clipped by 2 bases and J by 3 bases, with 8 bases between them. The length of the CDR3 is 14 residues. Germline values: CDR1 LNHNV, CDR2 YYDKDF (reference sequence). The CDR3 reads CATSRPLGYNEQFF. Here the CDR3 DNA reads TGTGCCACCAGCAGACCCCTAGGCTACAATGAGCAGTTCTTC.

The chain has TRBV5-1 and TRBJ2-2; D is unclear. Looked up from germline, CDR1 is SGHRS and CDR2 is YFSETQ. This CDR3 contains 17 residues. Trimming removed 3 bases from V and 7 bases from J, with 22 bases in between. Here the CDR3 DNA reads TGCGCCAGCAGCTACAGAACTTTGGACCGGCCGGACGGGGAGCTGTTTTTT. Translating it yields CASSYRTLDRPDGELFF.

This clone has a handful of counts. Here the CDR3 reads CASSPLSGSTGELFF. As DNA, the CDR3 is TGTGCCAGCAGCCCCCTTAGCGGGAGCACCGGGGAGCTGTTTTTT. V and J are TRBV3-1 (or the pseudogene TRBV3-2) and TRBJ2-2, with 9 bases matching TRBD2. Germline CDR1 is LGHDT and CDR2 is YNNKEL (reference sequence). The CDR3 runs 15 residues. Trimming took 4 bases from V and 4 from J; bases not matched to a gene: 4.

The rearrangement joins TRBV2 to TRBJ2-2; D gene unclear. The CDR3 has 14 amino acids. Germline CDR1 reads SNHLY; CDR2 reads FYNNEI. V was pared by 0 bases and J by 7 bases, with 9 bases between. CDR3 nucleotide sequence: TGTGCCAGCAGTGAAGCCCTGTCGGTCGGGGAGCTGTTTTTT. This encodes CASSEALSVGELFF.

This rearrangement joins TRBV7-9 to TRBJ1-1; D is uncertain. The CDR3 runs to 14 residues. The germline V gene encodes CDR1 SEHNR and CDR2 FQNEAQ (reference sequence). Trimming removed 3 bases at V and 0 bases at J, with 8 bases between. CDR3 sequence (DNA): TGTGCCAGCAGCTTCCAGGCGGTGAACACTGAAGCTTTCTTT. As protein: CASSFQAVNTEAFF.

This clone was seen a few times. This chain connects TRBV11-2 to TRBJ1-5; 7 bases are a match to TRBD1. The CDR3 is 11 amino acids. Germline values: CDR1 SGHAT, CDR2 FQNNGV. Trimming removed 8 bases from V and 11 bases from J; junction bases left unmatched: 6. CDR3 residues: CASCRGVAQHF. The CDR3 region has the DNA TGTGCCAGCTGCAGGGGGGTAGCCCAGCATTTT.

This rearrangement joins TRBV14 to TRBJ2-7; TRBD2 aligns across 8 bases. The CDR3 length is 14 residues. Germline trimming cut 5 bases from V and 4 bases from J; bases unmatched to any gene: 7. Per the germline V gene, CDR1 is SGHDN and CDR2 is FVKESK. The CDR3, as DNA: TGTGCCAGCAGCTCAGGCGGGAGGCTTTACGAGCAGTACTTC. It translates to CASSSGGRLYEQYF.

The V gene is TRBV4-1, the J gene TRBJ2-7; TRBD2 matches 8 bases. The CDR3 sequence is 15 residues long. V lost 4 bases and J lost 2; bases outside the gene matches: 7. Germline assignment: CDR1 MGHRA and CDR2 YSYEKL. Here the CDR3 DNA reads TGCGCCAGCAGCCTGACTAGCGCAGGGGCCTACGAGCAGTACTTC. It encodes CASSLTSAGAYEQYF.